The 9 T cell receptor beta chains in this list originate from one sample, sequenced in a study of blood T cell repertoires in COVID-19. The data were produced by immunoSEQ multiplex PCR, yet TCRdb's version contains in-frame clones alone and is incomplete. The table lists 150,000 or so clones, about 75% of them singletons. Source material: PBMCs or T cells enriched from blood (not recorded which). All receptors derive from a woman aged 45-65 years who had recovered from COVID-19.

The sample holds a few counts of this clone. V is TRBV6-5 and J is TRBJ1-5; D is ambiguous. Per germline, CDR1 MNHEY and CDR2 SVGAGI. The CDR3 extends over 15 amino acids. V was clipped by 0 bases and J by 0 bases, with 6 bases between them. CDR3 DNA sequence: TGTGCCAGCAGTTACTCGAGTAGTAGCAATCAGCCCCAGCATTTT. This translates into CASSYSSSSNQPQHF.

This clone was detected only a few times. CDR3 sequence: CASRLDRGYSYGYTF. CDR3 bases: TGTGCCAGCAGATTGGACAGGGGCTATAGCTATGGCTACACCTTC. The chain employs TRBV2 and TRBJ1-2; 9 positions match TRBD1. This CDR3 region has 15 residues. J lost 4 bases, V lost 6 bases, and 9 bases had no gene match. CDR1 and CDR2 from the germline V gene are SNHLY and FYNNEI.

This chain connects TRBV19 to TRBJ2-7; 9 bases agree with TRBD2. V shed 3 bases and J 3 bases; nucleotides not matched to a gene: 12. Germline V gene lookup returns CDR1 LNHDA and CDR2 SQIVND (reference sequence). This CDR3 comprises 17 residues. CDR3 residues: CASSMTSGAPSFYEQYF. The CDR3 DNA is TGTGCCAGTAGTATGACTAGCGGAGCCCCCAGCTTCTACGAGCAGTACTTC. Together with reference TRBV19 and TRBJ2-7, the CDR3 gives the full variable domain: DGGITQSPKYLFRKEGQNVTLSCEQNLNHDAMYWYRQDPGQGLRLIYYSQIVNDFQKGDIAEGYSVSREKKESFPLTVTSAQKNPTAFYLCASSMTSGAPSFYEQYFGPGTRLTVT.

Remarks on this clone: Other DNA variants within this sample encode the same CDR3. The chain carries TRBV2 and TRBJ1-2; TRBD1 aligns across 7 bases. Losses at the gene ends were 4 bases for V and 2 bases for J; bases not matched to a gene: 1. The CDR3 runs 13 residues. In germline, CDR1 is SNHLY, CDR2 FYNNEI. The CDR3 DNA reads as TGTGCCAGCAGTGTGACAGGGAACTATGGCTACACCTTC. The encoded protein is CASSVTGNYGYTF.

The chain is built from TRBV5-1 and TRBJ1-2, with 8 bases lining up with TRBD1. The CDR3 covers 13 residues. The trim removed 4 bases at V and 6 bases at J, leaving 5 bases unmatched. Germline lookup yields CDR1 SGHRS and CDR2 YFSETQ. The CDR3, as DNA: TGCGCCAGCAGCCTGACAGGGGAGAATGGCTACACCTTC. Its translation: CASSLTGENGYTF.

The rearrangement joins TRBV9 to TRBJ2-3, with 12 positions matching TRBD2. The CDR3 spans 17 residues. J was trimmed by 1 base and V by 3 bases; bases with no gene match: 6. In germline, CDR1 is SGDLS, CDR2 YYNGEE. For the CDR3, the DNA is TGTGCCAGCAGCGCCCCGACTAGCGGGAGAGGCACAGATACGCAGTATTTT. Amino acids: CASSAPTSGRGTDTQYF.

The chain is built from TRBV5-1 and TRBJ2-7, with 11 nucleotides matching TRBD2. The germline V gene encodes CDR1 SGHRS and CDR2 YFSETQ. The CDR3 is 15 amino acids. V trimming: 4 bases; J trimming: 0 bases; junction bases outside the gene matches: 3. Here the CDR3 reads CASSRTSGSSYEQYF. Here the CDR3 DNA reads TGCGCCAGCAGCCGAACTAGCGGGAGCTCCTACGAGCAGTACTTC.

The table lists this clone with a count of one. The chain has TRBV7-9 and TRBJ2-2; TRBD1 might be the D (6 bases). Trimming took off 3 bases at V and 2 bases at J, with 10 bases between the two ends. CDR1 is SEHNR, CDR2 FQNEAQ, per germline (reference sequence). The CDR3 length is 15 residues. CDR3 sequence reads: CASSFRTVNTGELFF. CDR3 sequence (DNA): TGTGCCAGCAGCTTTAGGACAGTCAACACCGGGGAGCTGTTTTTT.

The rearrangement joins TRBV28 to TRBJ2-5; maybe TRBD1 (6 bases). This CDR3 spans 14 amino acids. Germline lookup yields CDR1 MDHEN and CDR2 SYDVKM. Trimming cost V 8 bases and J 4 bases, with 17 bases left between them. The CDR3 region is CASQTGHIRETQYF. CDR3 coding DNA: TGTGCCAGCCAGACGGGACACATAAGAGAGACCCAGTACTTC.